Below, one T cell receptor beta chain is given with its context. As handled by the study authors: Amplification from reference gene primers served as the basis for estimated nucleated cell counts. Using immunoSEQ multiplex PCR, the repertoire was profiled, and TCRdb retains in-frame clones only, with some absent. From that table come the V and J calls and clone size; the DNA was used to work out D and trimming. The sample has under 95,000 clones; about 86% are singletons. The sample comes from a study of blood T cell repertoires in COVID-19. Study as a whole: There were acute and convalescent COVID-19 samples, and they came from the United States, Italy and Spain.

In germline, CDR1 is KGHSH, CDR2 LQKENI. V shed 5 bases and J 3 bases; nucleotides not matched to a gene: 2. This CDR3 is built from 15 residues. The chain carries TRBV18 and TRBJ2-3; 13 bases line up with TRBD2. Sequenced: peripheral blood. The TCR was taken from an elderly man in a cohort sampled during active COVID-19. The CDR3 DNA sequence: TGTGCCAGCTCAGCGGGACTAGCGGGAACAGATACGCAGTATTTT. This sequence encodes CASSAGLAGTDTQYF.